The clone carrying this T cell receptor beta chain was seen many times. No antigen is known for it. The cDNA was synthesized by 5'RACE incorporating 10-nucleotide random UMIs. TCRdb processed the 5' RACE reads anew with MiXCR; each CDR3 protein has one entry. This repertoire shows tens of thousands of distinct CDR3 sequences, 3.5% to 4.5% found once; its top ten account for roughly 2%. The data were obtained in a study of neurological immune-mediated disorders. Study-wide background: Secondary progressive cases numbered 3 among the roughly 34 multiple sclerosis patients, while the other 31 were relapsing-remitting.

Study-wide results and caveats: HTLV-1-associated myelopathy showed the most TCR clonal expansion; multiple sclerosis the least, below healthy controls.

Sequencing used PBMCs. The sequence was collected from a woman in her forties or fifties with multiple sclerosis.

CDR3 bases: TGTGCCATCAGTAGGGACAGGGGGCGCCCCGGGGAGCTGTTTTTT. It yields the protein CAISRDRGRPGELFF. V usage is TRBV10-3 and J usage is TRBJ2-2; TRBD1 matches 12 bases. This CDR3 spans 15 amino acids. V trimming: 5 bases; J trimming: 6 bases; junction bases outside the gene matches: 4. Germline CDR1 and CDR2: ENHRY and SYGVKD.